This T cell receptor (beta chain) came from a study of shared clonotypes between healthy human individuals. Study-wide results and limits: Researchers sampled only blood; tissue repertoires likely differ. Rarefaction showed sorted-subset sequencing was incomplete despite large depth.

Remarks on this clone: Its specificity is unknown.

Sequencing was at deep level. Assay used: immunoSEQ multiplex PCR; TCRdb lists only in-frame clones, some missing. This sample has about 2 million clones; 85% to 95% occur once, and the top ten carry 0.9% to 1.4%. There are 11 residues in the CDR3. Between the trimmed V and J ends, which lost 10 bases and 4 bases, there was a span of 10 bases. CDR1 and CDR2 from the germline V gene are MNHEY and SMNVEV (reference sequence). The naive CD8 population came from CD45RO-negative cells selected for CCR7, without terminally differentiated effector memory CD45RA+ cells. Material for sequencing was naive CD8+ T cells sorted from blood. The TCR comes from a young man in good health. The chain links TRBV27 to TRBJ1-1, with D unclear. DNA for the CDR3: TGTGCCACCAGGTGGGGCACTGAAGCTTTCTTT. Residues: CATRWGTEAFF.